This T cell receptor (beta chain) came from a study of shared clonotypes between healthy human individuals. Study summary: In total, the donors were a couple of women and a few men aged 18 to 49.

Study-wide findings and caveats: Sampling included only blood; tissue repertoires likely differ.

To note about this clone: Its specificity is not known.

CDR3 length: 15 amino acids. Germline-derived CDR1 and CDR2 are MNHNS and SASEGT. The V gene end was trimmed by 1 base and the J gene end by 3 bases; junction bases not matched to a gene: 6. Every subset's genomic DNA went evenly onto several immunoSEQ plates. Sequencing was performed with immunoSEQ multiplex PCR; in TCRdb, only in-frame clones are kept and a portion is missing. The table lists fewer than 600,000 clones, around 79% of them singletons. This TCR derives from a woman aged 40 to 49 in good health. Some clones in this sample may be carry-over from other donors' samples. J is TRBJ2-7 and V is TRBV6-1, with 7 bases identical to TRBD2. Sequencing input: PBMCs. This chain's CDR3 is CASSEGTSFIYEQYF. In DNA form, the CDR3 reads TGTGCCAGCAGTGAAGGGACTAGTTTTATCTACGAGCAGTACTTC.